The 9 T cell receptor beta chains given below trace back to one sample, sequenced in a study of human T cells and chemical hapten exposure. The time point was: patch test 1, 2 weeks after DPC sensitization. Treatment here: therapeutic diphenylcyclopropenone sensitization with weekly scalp DPC. TCRdb ran MiXCR on the RACE reads and lists one entry per CDR3 protein. The profile shows about 340,000 distinct CDR3 sequences, around 7% of them singletons. This material consisted of whole blood, taken in connection with sensitization to the hapten diphenylcyclopropenone (DPC). These receptor sequences come from a woman between 18 and 29 years old with alopecia areata. Some clones in this sample may be carry-over from other donors' samples.

The chain uses TRBV12-3 or TRBV12-4 and TRBJ1-3; 8 bases agree with TRBD1. V was clipped by 5 bases and J by 1 base; unmatched bases: 10. The CDR3 is made up of 17 amino acids. The DNA of the CDR3 is TGTGCCAGCAGTCCCGGACAGGGAGATGGGTCTGGAAACACCATATATTTT. It codes for CASSPGQGDGSGNTIYF.

As regards this clonotype: This may be a read error: a much more frequent sequence differs by one nucleotide. Since no conserved phenylalanine or tryptophan closes the CDR3, a read error is the likely cause. This chain connects TRBV3-1 to TRBJ2-7; D gene uncertain. The V gene's germline CDR1 is LGHDT and CDR2 YNNKEL (reference sequence). Trimming took 1 base from V and 3 from J, leaving 10 bases between them. This CDR3 region has 14 residues. This CDR3 reads CASSQAKFLYEQYL. The CDR3 coding sequence is TGTGCCAGCAGCCAAGCGAAGTTTCTCTACGAGCAGTACCTC.

This clonotype appeared many times. The chain couples TRBV5-1 to TRBJ2-5; 10 nucleotides align to TRBD2. Looked up from germline, CDR1 is SGHRS and CDR2 is YFSETQ. This CDR3 comprises 14 residues. V lost 0 bases, J lost 4 bases, and 0 bases stayed unmatched. CDR3 coding DNA: TGCGCCAGCAGCTTGGGGACTAGCGGAGAGACCCAGTACTTC. Translation gives CASSLGTSGETQYF.

The gene calls are TRBV20-1 and TRBJ1-6; tentatively, D is TRBD1 (5 bases). The CDR3 is 11 residues long. Germline CDR1 DFQATT, CDR2 SNEGSKA (reference sequence). The V end was cut by 7 bases, the J end by 8 bases, with 9 bases between. CDR3 sequence (DNA): TGCAGTGTAGGGGAATATTCACCCCTCCACTTT. It is translated as CSVGEYSPLHF.

The rearrangement joins TRBV7-2 to TRBJ1-4; 10 bases match TRBD1. Trimming took 5 bases from V and 6 from J; bases not matched to a gene: 9. Germline CDR1 SGHTA, CDR2 FQGNSA. The CDR3 is made up of 16 amino acids. The CDR3 coding sequence is TGTGCCAGCAGCCCGCTGCCGGGACAGGGGTATGAAAAACTGTTTTTT. Translating gives CASSPLPGQGYEKLFF.

The chain has TRBV6-2 or TRBV6-3 and TRBJ2-5; D is uncertain. V lost 6 bases and J 1 base, leaving 9 bases between the germline ends. This CDR3 is built from 13 residues. Looked up from germline, CDR1 is MNHEY and CDR2 is SVGEGT. This chain's CDR3 is CASRRQTQETQYF. Written as DNA, the CDR3 is TGTGCCAGCAGGCGGCAGACCCAAGAGACCCAGTACTTC.

The V and J genes are TRBV7-2 and TRBJ2-2, with no clear D. The V gene's germline CDR1 is SGHTA and CDR2 FQGNSA. Trimming took 1 base from V and 7 from J, leaving 7 bases between them. The CDR3 spans 13 residues. Here the CDR3 reads CASSLGYGGELFF. The CDR3 DNA reads TGTGCCAGCAGCTTAGGGTACGGCGGGGAGCTGTTTTTT.

The chain combines TRBV6-1 with TRBJ2-1, with TRBD2 matching over 12 bases. This CDR3 spans 18 amino acids. Unmatched junction bases numbered 15, after V lost 6 bases and J lost 6 bases. Germline V gives CDR1 MNHNS, CDR2 SASEGT. This CDR3 reads CASSKLAGGRGSANEQFF. The CDR3 bases are TGTGCCAGCAGCAAACTAGCGGGGGGCCGGGGATCGGCCAATGAGCAGTTCTTC.

Only a few counts were recorded for this clonotype. The genes are TRBV7-2 and TRBJ1-5; D call uncertain. With 3 bases removed from V and 6 bases from J, the gap between germline ends came to 15 bases. Germline values: CDR1 SGHTA, CDR2 FQGNSA. The CDR3 contains 15 residues. CDR3 residues: CASSFQSTYLQPQHF. The CDR3 DNA follows: TGTGCCAGCAGCTTTCAATCGACCTACCTTCAGCCCCAGCATTTT.